The 12 T cell receptor beta chains below come from one sample, sequenced in a study of shared clonotypes between healthy human individuals. Naive CD8 isolation took CD45RO-negative cells positively selected for CCR7 and excluded terminally differentiated effector memory CD45RA+ cells. Libraries were prepared by immunoSEQ multiplex PCR; TCRdb keeps only in-frame clonotypes and omits some of them. The sample lists around 2,000,000 clones, roughly 95% occurring once. Sequenced sample: naive CD8+ T cells sorted from blood. The receptors derive from a man in his late teens or twenties in good health.

The chain has TRBV6-6 and TRBJ2-3; 10 bases map to TRBD2. There are 16 residues in the CDR3. Losses at the gene ends were 7 bases for V and 0 bases for J; bases not matched to a gene: 7. CDR1 MNHNY and CDR2 SVGAGI come from the germline V gene (reference sequence). The CDR3 sequence: CASTGSGGTSTDTQYF. As DNA, the CDR3 is TGTGCCAGCACCGGTAGCGGGGGGACTAGCACAGATACGCAGTATTTT.

This clone was seen a few times. The chain links TRBV30 to TRBJ1-3, with D tentatively TRBD1 (5 bases). The CDR3 runs 14 residues. Germline CDR1 reads GTSNPN; CDR2 reads SVGIG (reference sequence). V gave up 1 base and J gave up 0 bases, with 7 bases separating them. The chain's CDR3 is CAWSDRSSGNTIYF. CDR3 bases: TGTGCCTGGAGTGACAGGAGCTCTGGAAACACCATATATTTT.

The rearrangement links TRBV28 to TRBJ1-6; D uncertain. CDR1 MDHEN and CDR2 SYDVKM come from the germline V gene. V lost 8 bases, J lost 5 bases, and 10 bases lay in between. The CDR3 is 13 residues long. The CDR3 DNA is TGTGCCAGCCGGGATTCGGATAATTCACCCCTCCACTTT. Its translation is CASRDSDNSPLHF.

This chain links TRBV28 with TRBJ1-2; unclear D gene. This CDR3 contains 13 residues. V lost 7 bases, J lost 0 bases, and 9 bases lay in between. Per germline, CDR1 MDHEN and CDR2 SYDVKM. The CDR3: CASTLVPNYGYTF. CDR3 DNA sequence: TGTGCCAGCACCCTAGTACCTAACTATGGCTACACCTTC.

The chain couples TRBV5-1 to TRBJ2-2, with 11 bases lining up with TRBD2. Germline loops: CDR1 SGHRS, CDR2 YFSETQ. The J segment lost 6 bases and the V segment lost 4 bases, leaving 11 bases of the junction unmatched. CDR3 length equals 17 residues. CDR3 amino acids: CASSPRPSGGNPGELFF. CDR3 nucleotides: TGCGCCAGCAGCCCGCGACCTAGCGGGGGGAATCCCGGGGAGCTGTTTTTT.

Only one count was recorded for this clone. This chain joins TRBV2 and TRBJ1-2; TRBD1 is a possible D gene (5 bases). The CDR3 runs to 15 residues. Germline CDR1 SNHLY, CDR2 FYNNEI. Trimming left V 6 bases short and J 3 bases short, with 17 bases between. The CDR3 region is CASRGLEGRDYGYTF. The CDR3 DNA follows: TGTGCCAGCAGGGGCCTCGAGGGCAGGGACTATGGCTACACCTTC.

This chain links TRBV6-6 with TRBJ2-7; D uncertain. Trimming shortened V by 5 bases and J by 5 bases, and 10 bases separated the two germline ends. The CDR3 extends over 12 amino acids. CDR1 and CDR2 (germline): MNHNY, SVGAGI (reference sequence). CDR3 DNA sequence: TGTGCCAGCAGTCATCTACCCAACGAGCAGTACTTC. This encodes CASSHLPNEQYF.

This clone has only one observation. Other DNA sequences from this sample encode an identical CDR3 as well. The J gene is TRBJ2-7, the V gene TRBV5-4, with D possibly matching TRBD1 (6 bases). V lost 0 bases to trimming and J lost 5 bases, with 6 bases between them. CDR3 length: 12 amino acids. The germline CDR1 and CDR2 sequences are SGHNT and YYREEE (reference sequence). DNA for the CDR3: TGTGCCAGCAGCTTGGAGGGGGACGAGCAGTACTTC. It translates to CASSLEGDEQYF.

Of note for this clone: Within the sample, other DNA sequences also encode this same CDR3. The chain couples TRBV18 to TRBJ2-1, with 10 bases lining up with TRBD2. Germline CDR1 KGHSH, CDR2 LQKENI. There are 15 residues in the CDR3. The ends lost 6 bases at V and 0 bases at J; junction bases unmatched: 2. In nucleotides, the CDR3 is TGTGCCAGCTCGCCTAGCGGGGGCTCCTACAATGAGCAGTTCTTC. It encodes CASSPSGGSYNEQFF. Using reference TRBV18 and TRBJ2-1 for the parts outside the CDR3, the full variable domain is NAGVMQNPRHLVRRRGQEARLRCSPMKGHSHVYWYRQLPEEGLKFMVYLQKENIIDESGMPKERFSAEFPKEGPSILRIQQVVRGDSAAYFCASSPSGGSYNEQFFGPGTRLTVL.

This chain joins TRBV27 and TRBJ2-7, with 7 bases aligning to TRBD1. This CDR3 has 14 residues. V lost 4 bases to trimming and J lost 3 bases; unmatched junction nucleotides: 6. CDR1 MNHEY and CDR2 SMNVEV come from the germline V gene (reference sequence). The CDR3 DNA reads TGTGCCAGCAGTTCGGGACAGTATCTCTACGAGCAGTACTTC. It is translated as CASSSGQYLYEQYF.

The CDR3 here is CASSYLDGRTYEQYF. For the CDR3, the DNA is TGCGCCAGCAGCTACCTAGATGGCAGAACCTACGAGCAGTACTTC. The chain joins TRBV4-1 to TRBJ2-7, with no clear D. CDR1 MGHRA and CDR2 YSYEKL come from the germline V gene. The CDR3 contains 15 residues. Trimming removed 5 bases at V and 2 bases at J, with 16 bases between.

The rearrangement uses TRBV9 and TRBJ1-2, with 12 bases fitting TRBD1. Trimming cost V 3 bases and J 7 bases; bases outside gene matches: 4. This CDR3 spans 14 amino acids. The V gene's germline CDR1 is SGDLS and CDR2 YYNGEE. The CDR3 DNA sequence: TGTGCCAGCAGCGAAGGGACAGGGGGCTTTGGCTACACCTTC. It translates to CASSEGTGGFGYTF.